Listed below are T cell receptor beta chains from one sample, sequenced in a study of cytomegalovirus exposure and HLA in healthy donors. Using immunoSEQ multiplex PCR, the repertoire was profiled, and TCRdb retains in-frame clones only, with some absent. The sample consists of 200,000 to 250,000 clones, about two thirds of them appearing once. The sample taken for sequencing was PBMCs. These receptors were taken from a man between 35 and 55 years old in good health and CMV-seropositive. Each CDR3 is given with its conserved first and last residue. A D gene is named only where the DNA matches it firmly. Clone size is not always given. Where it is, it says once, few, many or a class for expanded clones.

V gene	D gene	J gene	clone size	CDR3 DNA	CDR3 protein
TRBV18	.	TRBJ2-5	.	TGTGCCAGCTCACCACCGTGGCTGAGGGAGACCCAGTACTTC	CASSPPWLRETQYF
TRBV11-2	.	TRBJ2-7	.	TGTGCCAGCAGCAACCCCTTAGGGGGCTCCTACGAGCAGTACTTC	CASSNPLGGSYEQYF
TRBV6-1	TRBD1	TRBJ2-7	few	TGTGCCAGCAGTGCCACGCCACGGGACAGGGGTAACTACGAGCAGTACTTC	CASSATPRDRGNYEQYF
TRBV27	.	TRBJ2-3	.	TGTGCCAGCAGTTCCCAGGTGTTCACAGATACGCAGTATTTT	CASSSQVFTDTQYF
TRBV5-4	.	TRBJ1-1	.	TGTGCCAGCAGACCCCCCGACAGTAGTGAAGCTTTCTTT	CASRPPDSSEAFF
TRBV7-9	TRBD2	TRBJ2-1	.	TGTGCCAGCAGCCCCCTAGGATCTAGCGGAAATGAGCAGTTCTTC	CASSPLGSSGNEQFF
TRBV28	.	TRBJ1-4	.	TGTGCCAGCAGACTCCTGGACAGCCTGGGCAGTGAAAAACTGTTTTTT	CASRLLDSLGSEKLFF
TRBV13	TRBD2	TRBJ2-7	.	TGTGCCAGCAGCTTTAGTTTGCGGGGGGTCTACGAGCAGTACTTC	CASSFSLRGVYEQYF
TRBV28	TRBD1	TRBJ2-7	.	TGTGCCAGCAGTTTAAGAACAGGGGGCAACGAGCAGTACTTC	CASSLRTGGNEQYF
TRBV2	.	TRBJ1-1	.	TGTGCCAGCAGTGGGACAGCCGCTGAAGCTTTCTTT	CASSGTAAEAFF
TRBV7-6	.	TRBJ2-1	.	TGTGCCAGCAGCTCCCTAGAAGGTGAGCAGTTCTTC	CASSSLEGEQFF
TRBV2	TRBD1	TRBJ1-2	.	TGTGCCAGCAGTGGGGACAGAGCATATGGCTACACCTTC	CASSGDRAYGYTF
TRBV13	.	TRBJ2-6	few	TGTGCCAGCAGCTTAGGACAGGGCATTCCCGCCGGATCTGGGGCCAACGTCCTGACTTTC	CASSLGQGIPAGSGANVLTF
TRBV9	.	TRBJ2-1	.	TGTGCCAGCAGCGTTTACTTAAACAATGAGCAGTTCTTC	CASSVYLNNEQFF
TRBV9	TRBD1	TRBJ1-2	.	TGTGCCAGCAGCGGCCCCCGAAACGTTAACAGGGGGCAGAGAGGCTACACCTTC	CASSGPRNVNRGQRGYTF
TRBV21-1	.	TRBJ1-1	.	TGTGCCAGCAGCAAAAGCAGGAGACGGGATGAAGCTTTCTTT	CASSKSRRRDEAFF
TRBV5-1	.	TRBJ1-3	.	TGCGCCAGCAGCTTGGAGCAGGGAGGAAACACCATATATTTT	CASSLEQGGNTIYF
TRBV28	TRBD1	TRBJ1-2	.	TGTGCCAGCACCCACGACAGGGGTAGCTACACCTTC	CASTHDRGSYTF
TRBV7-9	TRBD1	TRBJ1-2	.	TGTGCCAGCAGCTCCCCCGACAGGGGGCAGAACTATGGCTACACCTTC	CASSSPDRGQNYGYTF
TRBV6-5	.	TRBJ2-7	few	TGTGCCACATCCACCACGCAGACAGCCTACGAGCAGTACTTC	CATSTTQTAYEQYF
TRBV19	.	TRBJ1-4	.	TGTGCCAGTAGAACAGGGAAAGAAGAAAAACTGTTTTTT	CASRTGKEEKLFF
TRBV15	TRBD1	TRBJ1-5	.	TGTGCCACCAGCGGGCGGACAGGGGGCAATCAGCCCCAGCATTTT	CATSGRTGGNQPQHF
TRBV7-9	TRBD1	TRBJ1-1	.	TGTGCCAGCAGGAATACAGGGGGAGGGACTGAAGCTTTCTTT	CASRNTGGGTEAFF
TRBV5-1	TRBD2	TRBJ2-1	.	TGCGCCAGCAGTCCTAGCGGGGGGGCCTACAATGAGCAGTTCTTC	CASSPSGGAYNEQFF
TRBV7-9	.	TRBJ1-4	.	TGTGCCAGCAGCTTAGTGTTCCCGGGGGGGGATGAAAAACTGTTTTTT	CASSLVFPGGDEKLFF
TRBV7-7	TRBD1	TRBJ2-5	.	TGTGCCAGCAGTCCGAAGACAGGGGGTGCGACCCAGTACTTC	CASSPKTGGATQYF
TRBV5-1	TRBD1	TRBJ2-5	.	TGCGCCAGCAGCTTGGATCGACAGGGGCTGGCGCCCCAGTACTTC	CASSLDRQGLAPQYF
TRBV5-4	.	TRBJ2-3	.	TGTGCCAGCAGCCTCCCCCACTACACAGATACGCAGTATTTT	CASSLPHYTDTQYF
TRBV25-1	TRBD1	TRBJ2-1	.	TGTGCCAGCAGAAGACAGGGGTCGGGGTATGAGCAGTTCTTC	CASRRQGSGYEQFF
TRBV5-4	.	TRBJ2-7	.	TGTGCCAGCAGCTTGGAAAGGGGGGGCGAGCAGTACTTC	CASSLERGGEQYF
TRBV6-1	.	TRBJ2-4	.	TGTGCCAGCAGTGAGCTTGCGGTAGGCCCCAACATTCAGTACTTC	CASSELAVGPNIQYF
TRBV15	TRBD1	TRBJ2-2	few	TGTGCCACCAGCCGGGACAGGGGGCGTACGAACACCGGGGAGCTGTTTTTT	CATSRDRGRTNTGELFF
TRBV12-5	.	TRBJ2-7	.	TGTGCTAGTGGTTTGGTGTCCCAGGCCTACGAGCAGTACTTC	CASGLVSQAYEQYF
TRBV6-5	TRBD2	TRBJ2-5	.	TGTGCCAGCAGTTACCCCAGCGGGGGGGTAGAGACCCAGTACTTC	CASSYPSGGVETQYF
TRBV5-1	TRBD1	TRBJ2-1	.	TGCGCCAGCAGGGACAGGAGCTCCTACAATGAGCAGTTCTTC	CASRDRSSYNEQFF
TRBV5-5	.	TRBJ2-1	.	TGTGCCAGCAGCGGACTTAACAATGAGCAGTTCTTC	CASSGLNNEQFF
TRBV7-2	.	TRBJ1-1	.	TGTGCCAGCAGCTTGAGGAGGGGAGAAGCTTTCTTT	CASSLRRGEAFF
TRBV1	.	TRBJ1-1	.	TGCACCAGCAGCCTCCCGGGACAGGGTGATGAAGCTTTCTTT	CTSSLPGQGDEAFF
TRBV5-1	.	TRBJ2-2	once	TGCGCCAGCAGCCTGTTACTCGGGGAGCTGTCTTTT	CASSLLLGELSF
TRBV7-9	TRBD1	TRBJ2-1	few	TGTTCCAGCAGCCCACCTACAGGGGTGGGATTAGATGAGCAGTTCTTC	CSSSPPTGVGLDEQFF
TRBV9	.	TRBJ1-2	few	TGTGCCAGCAGCTCCCGGGGGGACCATGGCTACACCTTC	CASSSRGDHGYTF
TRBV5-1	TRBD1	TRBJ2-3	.	TGCGCCAGCAGCCCGTGGACAGGGGGTATCACAGATACGCAGTATTTT	CASSPWTGGITDTQYF